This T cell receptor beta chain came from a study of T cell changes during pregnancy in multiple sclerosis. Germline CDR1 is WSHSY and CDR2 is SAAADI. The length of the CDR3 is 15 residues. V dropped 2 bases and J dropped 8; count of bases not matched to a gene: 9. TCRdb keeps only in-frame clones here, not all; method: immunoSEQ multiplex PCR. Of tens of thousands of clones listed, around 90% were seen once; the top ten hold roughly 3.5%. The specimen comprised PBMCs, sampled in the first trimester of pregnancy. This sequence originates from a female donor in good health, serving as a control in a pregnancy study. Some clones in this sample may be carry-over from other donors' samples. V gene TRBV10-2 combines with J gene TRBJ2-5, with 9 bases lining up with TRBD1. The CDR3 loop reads CASSEKGTGLGTQYF. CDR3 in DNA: TGCGCCAGCAGTGAGAAAGGGACAGGGTTGGGAACCCAGTACTTC.